This T cell receptor beta chain was sequenced for a study of patients and donors after allogeneic stem cell transplantation. TCRdb re-called the RT-PCR reads with MiXCR, one entry per CDR3 protein. Altogether some 960,000 distinct CDR3 sequences are present, about a sixth being singletons, with the ten largest covering 5% to 6.5%. This clonotype was seen at least ten times. V shed 5 bases, J shed 0 bases, and the junction held 7 bases outside the gene matches. The CDR3 consists of 16 residues. The sample was blood, either unsorted or a sorted T cell fraction (not recorded which). This TCR was sampled from a human donor who was either an allogeneic HSCT recipient or a stem cell or donor lymphocyte infusion donor (not recorded which). It is not recorded whose cells these are; they may come from a transplant donor. The gene calls are TRBV12-3 or TRBV12-4 and TRBJ1-3; 7 bases fit TRBD1. Written as DNA, the CDR3 is TGTGCCAGCAGTAAGGGGACAGTCGTCTCTGGAAACACCATATATTTT. Translating gives CASSKGTVVSGNTIYF.